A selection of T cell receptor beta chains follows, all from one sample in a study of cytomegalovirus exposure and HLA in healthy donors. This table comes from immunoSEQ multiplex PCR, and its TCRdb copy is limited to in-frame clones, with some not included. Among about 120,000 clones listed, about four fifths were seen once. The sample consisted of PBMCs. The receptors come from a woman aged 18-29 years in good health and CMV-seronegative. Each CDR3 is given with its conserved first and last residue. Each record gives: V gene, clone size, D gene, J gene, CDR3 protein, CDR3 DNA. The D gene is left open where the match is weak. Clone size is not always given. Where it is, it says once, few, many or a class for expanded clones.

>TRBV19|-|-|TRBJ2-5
CASSIGGSQETQYF
TGTGCCAGTAGTATAGGGGGCAGCCAAGAGACCCAGTACTTC
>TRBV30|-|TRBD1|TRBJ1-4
CAWSPRQGREKLFF
TGTGCCTGGAGTCCAAGACAGGGTCGTGAAAAACTGTTTTTT
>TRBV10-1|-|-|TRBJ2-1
CASGTRNSEQFF
TGCGCCAGCGGGACTCGAAACAGTGAGCAGTTCTTC
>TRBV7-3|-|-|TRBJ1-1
CASSLMGRNTEAFF
TGTGCCAGCAGCCTGATGGGCCGCAACACTGAAGCTTTCTTT
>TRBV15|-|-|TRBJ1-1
CATSTGYQGKSTEAFF
TGTGCCACCAGCACGGGATACCAGGGGAAATCCACTGAAGCTTTCTTT
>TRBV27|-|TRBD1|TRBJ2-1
CASSHIPGTGYNEQFF
TGTGCCAGCAGCCATATCCCCGGGACAGGGTACAATGAGCAGTTCTTC
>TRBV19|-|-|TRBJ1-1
CASSIGAAEAFF
TGTGCCAGTAGTATTGGCGCGGCTGAAGCTTTCTTT
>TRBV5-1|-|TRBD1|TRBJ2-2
CASEQGANTGELFF
TGCGCCAGCGAACAGGGGGCAAACACCGGGGAGCTGTTTTTT
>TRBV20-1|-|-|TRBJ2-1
CSASPYNEQFF
TGCAGTGCTAGTCCGTACAATGAGCAGTTCTTC
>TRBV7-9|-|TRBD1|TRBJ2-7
CASSRDRDSYEQYF
TGTGCCAGCAGCCGAGACCGGGACAGCTACGAGCAGTACTTC
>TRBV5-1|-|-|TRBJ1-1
CASSLAASSLNTEAFF
TGCGCCAGCAGCTTGGCCGCCAGTTCCCTGAACACTGAAGCTTTCTTT
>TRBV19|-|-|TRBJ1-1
CASRETGMNTEAFF
TGTGCCAGTAGGGAAACAGGCATGAACACTGAAGCTTTCTTT
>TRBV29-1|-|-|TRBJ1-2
CSARDRSTSNYGYTF
TGCAGCGCTCGAGACAGGTCCACCTCTAACTATGGCTACACCTTC
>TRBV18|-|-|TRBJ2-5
CASSPTGNQETQYF
TGTGCCAGCTCACCAACAGGGAACCAAGAGACCCAGTACTTC
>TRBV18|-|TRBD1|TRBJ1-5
CASSQRQGGNQPQHF
TGTGCCAGCTCACAAAGACAGGGCGGCAATCAGCCCCAGCATTTT
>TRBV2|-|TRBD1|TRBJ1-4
CASSEAQTGATTNEKLFF
TGTGCCAGCAGTGAAGCGCAGACAGGGGCCACAACTAATGAAAAACTGTTTTTT
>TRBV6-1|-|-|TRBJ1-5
CASSASTVRPQHF
TGTGCCAGCAGTGCTTCGACAGTTAGGCCCCAGCATTTT
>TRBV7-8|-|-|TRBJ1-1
CASSLPPTGLTEAFF
TGTGCCAGCAGCTTACCTCCGACAGGTTTAACTGAAGCTTTCTTT
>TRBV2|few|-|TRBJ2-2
CASRAENTGELFF
TGTGCCAGCAGAGCCGAGAACACCGGGGAGCTGTTTTTT
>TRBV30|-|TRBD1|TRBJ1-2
CACPSVAGGGYTF
TGTGCCTGCCCGTCGGTAGCAGGGGGTGGCTACACCTTC
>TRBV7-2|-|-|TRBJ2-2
CASSLALARQSGELFF
TGTGCCAGCAGCTTAGCGCTGGCTAGGCAATCCGGGGAGCTGTTTTTT
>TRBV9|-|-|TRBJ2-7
CASSANSAAGEQYF
TGTGCCAGCAGCGCCAACTCGGCGGCCGGCGAGCAGTACTTC
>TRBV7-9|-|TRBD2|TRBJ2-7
CASSSLAGEAAYEQYF
TGTGCCAGCAGCTCACTAGCGGGAGAGGCCGCCTACGAGCAGTACTTC
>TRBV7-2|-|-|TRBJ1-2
CASSSTYTF
TGTGCCAGCAGCTCGACTTACACCTTC
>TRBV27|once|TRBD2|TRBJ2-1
CASSWRGGRENEQFF
TGTGCCAGCAGTTGGCGGGGGGGCAGGGAAAATGAGCAGTTCTTC
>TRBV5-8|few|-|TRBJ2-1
CAGSRRETYNEQFF
TGTGCCGGTTCCAGGAGGGAGACTTACAATGAGCAGTTCTTC
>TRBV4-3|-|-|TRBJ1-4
CASSPRVPTGPSGTTNEKLFF
TGCGCCAGCAGCCCCAGGGTACCTACAGGTCCCTCGGGCACAACTAATGAAAAACTGTTTTTT
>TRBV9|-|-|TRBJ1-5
CASSVEGGINQPQHF
TGTGCCAGCAGCGTAGAGGGAGGGATAAACCAGCCCCAGCATTTT
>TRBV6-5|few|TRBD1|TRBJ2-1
CASSYTGTDYNEQFF
TGTGCCAGCAGTTACACCGGGACAGACTACAATGAGCAGTTCTTC
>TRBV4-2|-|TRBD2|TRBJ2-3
CASAGVAGRTKITGTQYF
TGTGCCAGCGCGGGAGTAGCGGGACGCACGAAGATCACAGGTACGCAGTATTTT
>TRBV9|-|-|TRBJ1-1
CASSVDGRRNTEAFF
TGTGCCAGCAGCGTCGACGGGAGGAGGAACACTGAAGCTTTCTTT
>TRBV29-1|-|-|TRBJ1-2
CSVSPTGRADGYTF
TGCAGCGTTTCCCCTACAGGGCGGGCGGATGGCTACACCTTC
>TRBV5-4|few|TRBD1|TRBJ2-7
CASSPRTGGYEQYF
TGTGCCAGCAGCCCCCGGACAGGGGGCTACGAGCAGTACTTC
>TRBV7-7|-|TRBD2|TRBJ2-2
CASSLAALAGTGELFF
TGTGCCAGCAGCTTAGCGGCCCTAGCGGGGACCGGGGAGCTGTTTTTT
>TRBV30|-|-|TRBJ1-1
CAWPYTEAFF
TGTGCCTGGCCTTACACTGAAGCTTTCTTT
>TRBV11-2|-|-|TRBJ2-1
CASRSETGLNYNEQFF
TGTGCCAGCAGGTCCGAGACGGGACTCAACTACAATGAGCAGTTCTTC
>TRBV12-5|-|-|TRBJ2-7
CASGLVPGEQYF
TGTGCTAGTGGTTTGGTACCGGGCGAGCAGTACTTC
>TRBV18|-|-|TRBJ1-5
CASSLNQGETEPQHF
TGTGCCAGCTCACTAAACCAGGGTGAAACGGAGCCCCAGCATTTT
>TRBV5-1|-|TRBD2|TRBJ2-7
CASSGSGSKSYEQYF
TGCGCCAGCAGTGGGAGCGGGAGTAAGTCCTACGAGCAGTACTTC
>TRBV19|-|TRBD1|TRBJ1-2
CASSVGQVGYTF
TGTGCCAGTAGTGTGGGACAGGTGGGCTACACCTTC
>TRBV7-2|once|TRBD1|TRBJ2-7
CASSADRGSYEQYF
TGTGCCAGCAGCGCGGACAGGGGGTCCTACGAGCAGTACTTC
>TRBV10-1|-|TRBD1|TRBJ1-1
CASIWDRDTEAFF
TGCGCCAGCATCTGGGACAGGGACACTGAAGCTTTCTTT
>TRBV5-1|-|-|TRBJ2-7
CASSLATVGYEQYF
TGCGCCAGCAGCTTGGCGACAGTTGGTTACGAGCAGTACTTC
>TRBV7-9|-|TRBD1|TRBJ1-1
CASSPPRRQGGLNTEAFF
TGTGCCAGCAGCCCCCCCAGGCGACAGGGCGGTTTGAACACTGAAGCTTTCTTT
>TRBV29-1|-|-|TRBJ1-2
CSGLQGDYGYTF
TGCAGCGGGCTACAGGGAGACTATGGCTACACCTTC
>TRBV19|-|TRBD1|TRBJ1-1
CASSQDRGWAEAFF
TGTGCCAGTAGTCAGGACAGGGGTTGGGCTGAAGCTTTCTTT
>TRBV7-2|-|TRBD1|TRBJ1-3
CASSFRQGTSGNTIYF
TGTGCCAGCAGCTTCCGACAGGGGACCTCTGGAAACACCATATATTTT
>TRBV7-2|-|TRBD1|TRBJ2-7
CASSPLWGTAFF
TGTGCCAGCAGCCCCCTGTGGGGGACAGCCTTCTTC
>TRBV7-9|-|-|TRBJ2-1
CTSMRGAWDEQFF
TGTACCAGCATGCGGGGCGCCTGGGATGAGCAGTTCTTC
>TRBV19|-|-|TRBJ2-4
CASRRGPIGGTKNIQYF
TGTGCCAGTAGAAGGGGCCCAATCGGCGGAACCAAAAACATTCAGTACTTC
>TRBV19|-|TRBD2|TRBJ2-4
CASSATGTSGRATAKNIQYF
TGTGCCAGTAGTGCAACCGGGACTAGCGGGAGGGCCACGGCCAAAAACATTCAGTACTTC
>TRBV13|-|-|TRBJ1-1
CASSLDPRDYTEAFF
TGTGCCAGCAGCTTGGACCCCAGGGATTACACTGAAGCTTTCTTT
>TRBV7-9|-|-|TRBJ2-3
CASSLAGAVTDTQYF
TGTGCCAGCAGCTTAGCAGGAGCGGTCACAGATACGCAGTATTTT
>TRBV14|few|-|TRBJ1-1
CASSQIDRDTYTEAFF
TGTGCCAGCAGCCAAATAGACCGGGACACGTACACTGAAGCTTTCTTT